The 21 T cell receptor beta chains listed next were all sequenced from one sample in a study of graft-versus-host responses after intestinal transplantation. Sequenced by immunoSEQ multiplex PCR; TCRdb stores in-frame clones only, minus some. Of around 21,000 clones in the sample, about a third were seen once. Sequenced here: alloreactive CD4+ T cells from a mixed lymphocyte reaction culture, sampled before transplantation. Subset described: CFSE-low proliferating T cells sorted from approximately 6-day pre-transplant mixed lymphocyte reaction (GvH or HvG direction). The receptors stem from a human patient who was an organ donor for intestinal transplantation.

This clone was counted only a few times. The V call is TRBV18, the J call TRBJ1-2, with 8 bases identical to TRBD1. Germline V CDR1 and CDR2: KGHSH, LQKENI. This CDR3 spans 15 amino acids. J was trimmed by 2 bases and V by 3 bases; bases with no gene match: 5. CDR3 in DNA: TGTGCCAGCTCACCTACGAGGACAGGGAACTATGGCTACACCTTC. Translation gives CASSPTRTGNYGYTF.

The chain employs TRBV6-6 and TRBJ2-7, with 9 nucleotides matching TRBD1. Trimming took 6 bases from V and 5 from J; bases not matched to a gene: 14. The length of the CDR3 is 16 residues. The germline V gene has CDR1 MNHNY and CDR2 SVGAGI (reference sequence). The CDR3 DNA reads as TGTGCCAGCAGCCATGAACCCGGGACAGGGTCGGACGAGCAGTACTTC. It is translated as CASSHEPGTGSDEQYF.

The rearrangement links TRBV12-5 to TRBJ1-1, with 9 nucleotides matching TRBD1. CDR1 LGHNT and CDR2 FRNRAP come from the germline V gene. The CDR3 totals 16 residues. J lost 4 bases, V lost 0 bases, and 6 bases had no gene match. CDR3 protein: CASGLVSGQGITEAFF. Written as DNA, the CDR3 is TGTGCTAGTGGTTTGGTCTCTGGACAGGGGATCACTGAAGCTTTCTTT.

The chain uses TRBV7-2 and TRBJ1-1; 8 bases map to TRBD1. Germline assignment: CDR1 SGHTA and CDR2 FQGNSA. V shed 4 bases, J shed 9 bases, and the junction held 4 bases outside the gene matches. This CDR3 has 12 amino acids. The CDR3 coding sequence is TGTGCCAGCAGCTACACAGGGGGAAAAGCTTTCTTT. Residues: CASSYTGGKAFF.

This clone was detected only a few times. This chain joins TRBV4-3 and TRBJ2-5; TRBD2 might be the D (5 bases). The CDR3 contains 14 residues. From germline, CDR1 is LGHNA and CDR2 YSLEER. V lost 2 bases and J lost 0, with 7 bases in between. The CDR3 here is CASSQLAYQETQYF. The CDR3 DNA follows: TGCGCCAGCAGCCAACTAGCCTACCAAGAGACCCAGTACTTC.

This clone was detected only a few times. V and J are TRBV6-1 and TRBJ2-2; 12 bases match TRBD2. The V gene end was trimmed by 9 bases and the J gene end by 1 base; junction bases not matched to a gene: 3. Germline loops: CDR1 MNHNS, CDR2 SASEGT. The length of the CDR3 is 15 residues. CDR3 in DNA: TGTGCCAGTAGACTAGCGGGAGTGAACACCGGGGAGCTGTTTTTT. Translating it yields CASRLAGVNTGELFF.

This clone occurred a few times. The genes are TRBV29-1 and TRBJ2-3; D is ambiguous. V gave up 1 base and J gave up 0 bases, with 2 bases separating them. The CDR3 runs 12 residues. Germline lookup yields CDR1 SQVTM and CDR2 ANQGSEA. The CDR3 loop is CSVEGSTDTQYF. Here the CDR3 DNA reads TGCAGCGTTGAAGGGAGCACAGATACGCAGTATTTT.

This chain joins TRBV7-3 and TRBJ2-1; 7 nucleotides line up with TRBD2. The CDR3 spans 15 residues. J was trimmed by 5 bases and V by 0 bases; bases with no gene match: 4. Per germline, CDR1 SGHTA and CDR2 FQGTGA. CDR3 nucleotides: TGTGCCAGCAGCTTAACGGGGGGGTCTCACAATGAGCAGTTCTTC. This codes for CASSLTGGSHNEQFF.

This chain links TRBV7-9 with TRBJ2-3; possibly TRBD2 for D (5 bases). The CDR3 spans 15 residues. Germline CDR1 reads SEHNR; CDR2 reads FQNEAQ (reference sequence). V lost 5 bases and J lost 2, with 14 bases in between. As DNA, the CDR3 is TGTGCCAGCAGCCCCAGCGGATACATCACAGATACGCAGTATTTT. Protein sequence: CASSPSGYITDTQYF.

Only a few counts were recorded for this clone. The chain's CDR3 is CASAWGSGTNYEQYF. Here the CDR3 DNA reads TGTGCCAGCGCCTGGGGTAGCGGGACGAATTACGAGCAGTACTTC. V and J are TRBV27 and TRBJ2-7; 8 nucleotides line up with TRBD2. V shed 8 bases, J shed 4 bases, and the junction held 13 bases outside the gene matches. Per the germline V gene, CDR1 is MNHEY and CDR2 is SMNVEV (reference sequence). The CDR3 consists of 15 residues.

This clone occurred a few times. The V gene is TRBV10-3, the J gene TRBJ1-4; TRBD1 matches 10 bases. J gave up 8 bases and V 3 bases, and 6 bases lay outside the gene matches. CDR1 ENHRY and CDR2 SYGVKD come from the germline V gene. The CDR3 covers 15 residues. CDR3 DNA sequence: TGTGCCATCAGTGACTCGGGACAGGGGAAAGAAAAACTGTTTTTT. This codes for CAISDSGQGKEKLFF.

The gene calls are TRBV18 and TRBJ2-7; no clear D gene. This CDR3 is built from 15 residues. Germline V lookup: CDR1 KGHSH, CDR2 LQKENI. The V gene lost 3 bases and the J gene lost 5 bases, with 17 bases spanning the gap. The CDR3 DNA reads as TGTGCCAGCTCACCGTCGTTCCAGGAAAGGCACGAGCAGTACTTC. It is translated as CASSPSFQERHEQYF.

In this sample, this clone turned up a few times. The gene calls are TRBV7-2 and TRBJ2-1; the D is unclear. Deletions cut 5 bases from V and 5 bases from J, with 13 bases between. The CDR3 is made up of 14 amino acids. Germline V gene data show CDR1 as SGHTA and CDR2 as FQGNSA. This CDR3 is CASSPGLANNEQFF. The CDR3 nucleotides read TGTGCCAGCAGCCCCGGTTTAGCTAACAATGAGCAGTTCTTC.

J is TRBJ1-5 and V is TRBV9; D gene unclear. CDR1 and CDR2 from the germline V gene are SGDLS and YYNGEE. The CDR3 consists of 16 residues. Trimming pared 4 bases from V and 0 bases from J, leaving 14 bases between. CDR3 sequence: CASSPYGVNSNQPQHF. The CDR3 DNA reads as TGTGCCAGCAGCCCCTATGGGGTGAATAGCAATCAGCCCCAGCATTTT.

By its share, this clone is medium-sized. The chain carries TRBV7-2 and TRBJ1-5; 9 nucleotides align to TRBD1. Germline V CDR1 and CDR2: SGHTA, FQGNSA. Trimming cost V 4 bases and J 6 bases; bases outside gene matches: 13. The CDR3 is made up of 17 amino acids. Here the CDR3 DNA reads TGTGCCAGCAGCTACTTACCGGGACAGGGATCGAGTCAGCCCCAGCATTTT. Translation: CASSYLPGQGSSQPQHF.

The chain is built from TRBV5-8 and TRBJ1-5; no reliable D call. CDR1 and CDR2 from the germline V gene are SGHTS and YDEGEE. The CDR3 has 11 amino acids. Trimming pared 2 bases from V and 3 bases from J, leaving 0 bases between. CDR3 region: CASSFNQPQHF. As DNA, the CDR3 is TGTGCCAGCAGCTTCAATCAGCCCCAGCATTTT.

The chain is built from TRBV6-5 and TRBJ1-1; D is undetermined. V shed 6 bases and J shed 5 bases, with 1 base lying between them. Germline CDR1 reads MNHEY; CDR2 reads SVGAGI. The CDR3 has 9 amino acids. The CDR3 spells CASRTEAFF. Written as DNA, the CDR3 is TGTGCCAGCAGAACTGAAGCTTTCTTT.

This clone came up once. The chain recombines TRBV12-5 with TRBJ2-2, with TRBD1 matching 10 bases. The length of the CDR3 is 16 residues. The germline gives CDR1 LGHNT, CDR2 FRNRAP. Trimming removed 0 bases from V and 4 bases from J; junction bases left unmatched: 2. CDR3 DNA sequence: TGTGCTAGTGGTTTGGTCGGGACAGGGGTCACCGGGGAGCTGTTTTTT. It yields the protein CASGLVGTGVTGELFF.

This clone was seen only a few times. V gene TRBV19 combines with J gene TRBJ2-6; D is unresolved. This CDR3 is built from 16 residues. From germline, CDR1 is LNHDA and CDR2 SQIVND (reference sequence). The V end lost 2 bases, the J end lost 3 bases, and 11 bases lay between the germline ends. The CDR3 reads CASSIRIGGGANVLTF. CDR3 nucleotide sequence: TGTGCCAGTAGTATAAGAATAGGTGGTGGGGCCAACGTCCTGACTTTC.

The chain joins TRBV5-1 to TRBJ2-7; 7 bases agree with TRBD1. The trim removed 1 base at V and 0 bases at J, leaving 1 base unmatched. From germline, CDR1 is SGHRS and CDR2 YFSETQ. The CDR3 runs to 14 residues. The CDR3 region is CASSLRDSSYEQYF. In nucleotides, the CDR3 is TGCGCCAGCAGCTTGAGGGACAGCTCCTACGAGCAGTACTTC.

V is TRBV4-2 and J is TRBJ2-1; 7 bases match TRBD2. This CDR3 spans 15 amino acids. Germline values: CDR1 LGHNA, CDR2 YNFKEQ. V trimming: 0 bases; J trimming: 7 bases; junction bases outside the gene matches: 6. The DNA for the CDR3 is TGTGCCAGCAGCCAAGAGGCTAGCGGAAGGAATGAGCAGTTCTTC. Protein product: CASSQEASGRNEQFF.